This TCR beta chain was recovered during a study of blood T cell repertoires in COVID-19. Study summary: COVID-19 samples from acute and convalescent phases originated in the United States, Italy and Spain.

In the source study's methods: Amplified reference gene primers provided the basis for estimating nucleated cell counts. The repertoire was sequenced with immunoSEQ multiplex PCR; TCRdb's copy has only in-frame clones and lacks some. The V and J calls and clone size were taken over from that table, and D and trimming were inferred from the DNA. The repertoire holds approximately 240,000 clones, around four fifths seen once, with around 3.6% in the top ten. The CDR3 loop spans 17 amino acids. The ends were cut back, 1 base at V and 2 bases at J, with 12 bases in the middle. The germline CDR1 and CDR2 sequences are MDHEN and SYDVKM.

Sequencing input: peripheral blood. This sequence originates from a woman aged 40 to 50 with active or convalescent COVID-19. J is TRBJ2-6 and V is TRBV28, with D perhaps matching TRBD2 (6 bases). DNA for the CDR3: TGTGCCAGCAGTTTATTTAATTCGGGGGCTGGGGCCAACGTCCTGACTTTC. Translated: CASSLFNSGAGANVLTF.